A selection of T cell receptor beta chains follows, all from one sample in a study of cytomegalovirus exposure and HLA in healthy donors. The protocol was immunoSEQ multiplex PCR, while the TCRdb copy is restricted to in-frame clones and leaves out a portion. The table shows 170,000 or so clones, with roughly 83% occurring only once. Material: PBMCs. Every receptor here comes from a boy aged 2 to 10 in good health and CMV-seronegative. The CDR3 runs from the conserved cysteine through the conserved F or W. The D gene is left open where the match is weak. Rows give clone size only sometimes, using once, few, many, or a class for an expanded clone.

abundance	d_gene	v_gene	j_gene	CDR3nt	CDR3aa
once	-	TRBV6-1	TRBJ2-5	TGTGCCAGCAGTGAAGATCGAGTCACGGAGACCCAGTACTTC	CASSEDRVTETQYF
-	TRBD2	TRBV14	TRBJ2-7	TGTGCCAGCAGCCGTTATAGCGGGTTCTACGAGCAGTACTTC	CASSRYSGFYEQYF
-	TRBD1	TRBV28	TRBJ1-5	TGTGCCAGCAGTATTACCGGGACAGTTGATCAGCCCCAGCATTTT	CASSITGTVDQPQHF
-	-	TRBV7-8	TRBJ1-1	TGTGCCAGCAGCCCACCGGGACTTAAGAACACTGAAGCTTTCTTT	CASSPPGLKNTEAFF
-	-	TRBV5-8	TRBJ2-1	TGTGCCAGCAGCTTCGGACAATACAATGAGCAGTTCTTC	CASSFGQYNEQFF
-	-	TRBV28	TRBJ1-1	TGTGCCAGCAGCTGGGTAAGGGGGGGGAACACTGAAGCTTTCTTT	CASSWVRGGNTEAFF
-	-	TRBV6-5	TRBJ2-2	TGTGCCAGCAGTTACCCTGGGGCCCTCAACACCGGGGAGCTGTTTTTT	CASSYPGALNTGELFF
-	TRBD1	TRBV9	TRBJ2-1	TGTGCCAGCAGCCCAGGGGACAGGGCGGATGAGCAGTTCTTC	CASSPGDRADEQFF
-	-	TRBV5-6	TRBJ1-1	TGTGCCAGCAGCTTGGCCGGGGAATCGACCACTGAAGCTTTCTTT	CASSLAGESTTEAFF
-	TRBD1	TRBV7-8	TRBJ1-2	TGTGCCAGCAGCCCCGGGACAGGAGCTAACTATGGCTACACCTTC	CASSPGTGANYGYTF
-	-	TRBV2	TRBJ2-3	TGTGCCAGCAGTGAATCCAGCGGCGAGGATACGCAGTATTTT	CASSESSGEDTQYF
-	-	TRBV28	TRBJ1-4	TGTGCCAGCAGCTTTTCCGGGTCCCTCCTTTCGGGTGAAAAACTGTTTTTT	CASSFSGSLLSGEKLFF
once	TRBD2	TRBV4-1	TRBJ2-7	TGCGCCAGCAGCCATAGCGGGAGGGCTTACGAGCAGTACTTC	CASSHSGRAYEQYF
-	-	TRBV19	TRBJ2-1	TGTGCCAGTAGTATGGTGTGGTTTGACGGGACATACAATGAGCAGTTCTTC	CASSMVWFDGTYNEQFF